The present TCR beta chain was sequenced within a study of CD8+CD57+ T cells in acquired aplastic anemia. Using genomic DNA as the template, TCR beta VDJ and CDR3 profiling was carried out. Each CDR3 protein is one row after TCRdb ran MiXCR on the reads. The sample carries roughly 500,000 distinct CDR3 sequences, under 40% recorded once. This clonotype was recorded at least ten times. CD8+CD57+ cell expansion had been shown by flow cytometry in patients chosen for sequencing. Germline V gives CDR1 SNHLY, CDR2 FYNNEI. The CDR3 contains 13 residues. With 6 bases removed from V and 10 bases from J, the gap between germline ends came to 13 bases.

The receptor's source is a human donor with aplastic anemia. Sequencing was carried out using sorted CD4+, CD8+, or CD8+CD57+ T cells (not recorded which) from PBMCs. J is TRBJ1-6 and V is TRBV2, with D perhaps matching TRBD1 (6 bases). CDR3 DNA: TGTGCCAGCAGCGCAGGGGCAGGGTCACCCCTCCACTTT. It codes for CASSAGAGSPLHF.